The rows below give T cell receptor beta chains drawn from one sample of a study of CD8 T cells in ankylosing spondylitis. TCRdb re-analysed the 5' RACE reads in MiXCR, keeping a single row per CDR3 protein. Seen here are 450,000 or so distinct CDR3 sequences, approximately 26% observed once, and the top ten hold about 0.9%. Source material: blood, either unsorted or a sorted T cell fraction (not recorded which). All receptors derive from a male donor with ankylosing spondylitis. CDR3s include the opening cysteine and the closing phenylalanine or tryptophan.

CDR3 length,V gene,CDR3 protein
16,TRBV10-3,CAISEDLAENYNEQFF
13,TRBV2,CASSAAGYEKLFF
15,TRBV6-2/TRBV6-3,CASSYYGRNVVIQYF
13,TRBV29-1,CSVETRKKDIQYF
15,TRBV5-1,CASSFTGGGNTEAFF
13,TRBV10-3,CAISESGRGEQFF
13,TRBV14,CASSQGQYYGYTF
13,TRBV29-1,CSVTLGSGNTIYF
16,TRBV7-9,CASSLGDVLATDTQYF
16,TRBV3-1,CASTLRSVSESTEAFF
15,TRBV12-3/TRBV12-4,CASSRSGTSVETQYF
18,TRBV12-3/TRBV12-4,CASSHSGRGIWRTDTQYF
12,TRBV9,CASTSLGGAIYF
13,TRBV2,CASSRTGEGEQFF
13,TRBV7-9,CASSLDGMRGYTF
15,TRBV18,CASSPSVGGGTEAFF
14,TRBV6-1,CASSERVPVYEQFF
16,TRBV5-1,CASSPPQREGQETQYF
15,TRBV10-3,CAINPGQGDNSPLHF
14,TRBV7-2,CASSPVGSPYGYTF